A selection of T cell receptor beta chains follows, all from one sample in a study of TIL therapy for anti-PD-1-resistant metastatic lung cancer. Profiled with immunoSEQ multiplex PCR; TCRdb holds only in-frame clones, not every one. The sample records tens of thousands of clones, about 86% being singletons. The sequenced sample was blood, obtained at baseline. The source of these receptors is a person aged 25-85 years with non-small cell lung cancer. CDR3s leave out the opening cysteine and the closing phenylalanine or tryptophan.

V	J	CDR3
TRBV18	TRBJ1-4	ASSQGQGGNEKLF
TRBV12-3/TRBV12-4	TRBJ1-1	ASGNTEAF
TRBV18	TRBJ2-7	ASSPPGTPGYEQY
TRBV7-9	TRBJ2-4	ASSFSSIIQY
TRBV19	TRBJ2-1	ASSMGGLRSFNEQF
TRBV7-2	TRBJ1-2	ASSLTTGWGYGYT
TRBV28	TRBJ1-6	ASSLVGNNSPLH
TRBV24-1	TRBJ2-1	ATSDWRIDEQF
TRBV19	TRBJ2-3	ASSPGTEADTQY
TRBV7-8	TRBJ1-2	ASSLGQGYGYT
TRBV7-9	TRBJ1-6	ASSLNGNSPLH
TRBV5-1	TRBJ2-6	ASSTPGGFSGANVLT
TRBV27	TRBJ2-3	ASSFLGIPDTQY
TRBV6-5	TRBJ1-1	ASSRRSPTEAF
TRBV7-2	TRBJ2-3	ASSSPDTQY
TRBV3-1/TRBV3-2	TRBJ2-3	ASSRGGLAGEWGTDTQY
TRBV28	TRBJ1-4	ASSPQGARGNEKLF
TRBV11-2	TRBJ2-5	ASSLLKVQETQY
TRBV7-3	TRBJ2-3	ASSLKDTQY
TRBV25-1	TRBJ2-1	ASSEGTTGWREQF
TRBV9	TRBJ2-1	ASSVGSSYNEQF
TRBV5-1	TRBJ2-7	ASNKGGSSYEQY
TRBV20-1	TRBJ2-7	SASKVGGLAGGPLKDYEQY
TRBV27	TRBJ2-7	ASSLSRDISYEQY
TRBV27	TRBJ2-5	ASSPWGGTSWAQLETQY
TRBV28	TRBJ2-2	ASSLVGFGELF
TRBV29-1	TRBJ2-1	SVGTRNNEQF
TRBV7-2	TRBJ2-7	ASSLGGSGRYEQY
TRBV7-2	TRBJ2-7	ASSLSSYEQY
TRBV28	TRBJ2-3	ASSLLLRRRIVSDTQY
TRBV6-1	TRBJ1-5	ASSEGQGAQPQH
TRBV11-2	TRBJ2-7	ASSLVRRQGAREQY
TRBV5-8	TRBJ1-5	ASSKIQGNQPQH
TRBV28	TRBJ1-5	ASSLLDMGVAQPQH
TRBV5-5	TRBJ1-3	ASSLEGWAGGFSGNTIY